The clone carrying this TCR beta chain was counted between two and nine times. Additional DNA sequences in this sample encode the identical CDR3. This entry belongs to a study of memory CD4+ T cells and cytomegalovirus serostatus. Single viable CD3+CD4+CD8-CD45RO+ cells were sorted as the memory CD4+ T cells. The table came from immunoSEQ multiplex PCR; TCRdb's copy has only in-frame clones and leaves some out. The sample includes roughly 28,000 clones, about 80% seen only once; the top ten take around 0.66%. The TCR originated in an adult in good health and CMV-seronegative. Sequenced material: memory CD4+ T cells from blood.

The DNA of the CDR3 is TGTGCCAGCAGAACCGGGACAACGAACACCGGGGAGCTGTTTTTT. It is translated as CASRTGTTNTGELFF. The V and J genes are TRBV2 and TRBJ2-2, with D possibly being TRBD1 (6 bases). V gave up 6 bases and J gave up 0 bases, with 11 bases separating them. CDR1 and CDR2 (germline): SNHLY, FYNNEI. The CDR3 contains 15 residues. Full variable domain (rest looked up from reference TRBV2 and TRBJ2-2): EPEVTQTPSHQVTQMGQEVILRCVPISNHLYFYWYRQILGQKVEFLVSFYNNEISEKSEIFDDQFSVERPDGSNFTLKIRSTKLEDSAMYFCASRTGTTNTGELFFGEGSRLTVL.